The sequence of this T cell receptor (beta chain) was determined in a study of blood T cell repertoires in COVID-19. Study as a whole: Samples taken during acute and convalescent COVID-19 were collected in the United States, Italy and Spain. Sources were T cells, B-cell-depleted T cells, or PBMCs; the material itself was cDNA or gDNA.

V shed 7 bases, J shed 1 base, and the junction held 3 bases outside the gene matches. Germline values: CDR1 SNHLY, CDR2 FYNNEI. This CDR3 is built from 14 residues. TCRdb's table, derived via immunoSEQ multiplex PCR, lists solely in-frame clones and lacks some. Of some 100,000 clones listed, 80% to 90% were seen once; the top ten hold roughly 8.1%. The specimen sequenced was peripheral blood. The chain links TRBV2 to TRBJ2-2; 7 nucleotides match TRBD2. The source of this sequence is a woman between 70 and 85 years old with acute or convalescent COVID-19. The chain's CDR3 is CASMWEGNTGELFF. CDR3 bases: TGTGCCAGCATGTGGGAGGGGAACACCGGGGAGCTGTTTTTT.